This T cell receptor (beta chain) was documented in a study of cytotoxic CD8 clonotypes in ibrutinib-treated CLL. Findings of the study overall: A rise in clonality was seen at ibrutinib response, and a fall back toward baseline was seen at progression.

The data were produced by immunoSEQ multiplex PCR, yet TCRdb's version contains in-frame clones alone and is incomplete. The profile covers 200,000 to 250,000 clones, with 75% to 85% appearing a single time and about an eighth taken by the ten largest. Concerning this clone itself: Its antigen is not identified. This specimen includes other DNA sequences encoding the same CDR3.

Trimming cost V 0 bases and J 1 base, with 6 bases left between them. There are 13 residues in the CDR3. Germline-derived CDR1 and CDR2 are GTSNPN and SVGIG (reference sequence). The receptor's source is a human donor with chronic lymphocytic leukemia. The chain links TRBV30 to TRBJ1-1; no definite D call. Sample: PBMCs, taken after 12 months of ibrutinib treatment. CDR3 bases: TGTGCCTGGAGTGTAGCCAGGAACACTGAAGCTTTCTTT. Translating it yields CAWSVARNTEAFF.